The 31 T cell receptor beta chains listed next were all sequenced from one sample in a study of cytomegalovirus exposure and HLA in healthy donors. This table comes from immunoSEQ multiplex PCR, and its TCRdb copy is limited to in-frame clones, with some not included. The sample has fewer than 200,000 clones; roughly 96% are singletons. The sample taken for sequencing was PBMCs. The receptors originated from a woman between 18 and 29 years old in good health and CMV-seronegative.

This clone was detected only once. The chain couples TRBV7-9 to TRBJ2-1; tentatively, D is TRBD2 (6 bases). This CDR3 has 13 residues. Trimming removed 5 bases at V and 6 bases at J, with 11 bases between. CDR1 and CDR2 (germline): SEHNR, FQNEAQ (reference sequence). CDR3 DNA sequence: TGTGCCAGCAGCCGTAGACTAGGCAATGAGCAGTTCTTC. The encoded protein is CASSRRLGNEQFF.

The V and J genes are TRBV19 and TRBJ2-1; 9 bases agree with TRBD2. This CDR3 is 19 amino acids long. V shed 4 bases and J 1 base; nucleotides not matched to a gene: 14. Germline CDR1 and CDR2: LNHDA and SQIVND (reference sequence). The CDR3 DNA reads TGTGCCAGTAGTAAGGGGACTCGCGGGGGGGAATTTTCCTACAATGAGCAGTTCTTC. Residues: CASSKGTRGGEFSYNEQFF.

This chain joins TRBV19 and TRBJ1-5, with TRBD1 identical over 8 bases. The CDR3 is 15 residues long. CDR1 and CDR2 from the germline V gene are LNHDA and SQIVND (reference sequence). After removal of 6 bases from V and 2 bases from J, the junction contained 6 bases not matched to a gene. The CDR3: CASRKMGQGNQPQHF. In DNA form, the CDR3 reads TGTGCCAGTAGAAAGATGGGACAGGGCAATCAGCCCCAGCATTTT.

CDR3 in amino acids: CASPKSTGNTEAFF. CDR3 nucleotides: TGTGCCAGCCCGAAATCTACAGGGAACACTGAAGCTTTCTTT. The gene calls are TRBV18 and TRBJ1-1, with D maybe TRBD1 (5 bases). The germline gives CDR1 KGHSH, CDR2 LQKENI. V lost 8 bases and J 1 base, leaving 14 bases between the germline ends. The CDR3 is 14 residues long.

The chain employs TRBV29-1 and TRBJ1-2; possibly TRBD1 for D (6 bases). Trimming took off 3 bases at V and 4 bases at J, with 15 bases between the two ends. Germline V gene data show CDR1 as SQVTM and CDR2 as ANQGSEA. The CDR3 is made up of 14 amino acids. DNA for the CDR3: TGCAGCGTTGATAGGGGGTCCCTTATCTATGGCTACACCTTC. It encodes CSVDRGSLIYGYTF.

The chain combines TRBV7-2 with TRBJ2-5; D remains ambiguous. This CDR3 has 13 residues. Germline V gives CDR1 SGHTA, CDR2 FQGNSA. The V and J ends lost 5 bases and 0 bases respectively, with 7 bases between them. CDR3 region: CASSPRNQETQYF. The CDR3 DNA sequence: TGTGCCAGCAGCCCGAGGAACCAAGAGACCCAGTACTTC.

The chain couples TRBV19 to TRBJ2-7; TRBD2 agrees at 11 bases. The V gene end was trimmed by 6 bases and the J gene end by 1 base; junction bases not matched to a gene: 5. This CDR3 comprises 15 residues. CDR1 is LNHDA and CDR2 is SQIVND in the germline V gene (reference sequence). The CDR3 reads CASRTSGGTSYEQYF. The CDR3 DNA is TGTGCCAGTAGAACTAGCGGGGGAACTTCCTACGAGCAGTACTTC. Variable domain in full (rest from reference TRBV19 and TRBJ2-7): DGGITQSPKYLFRKEGQNVTLSCEQNLNHDAMYWYRQDPGQGLRLIYYSQIVNDFQKGDIAEGYSVSREKKESFPLTVTSAQKNPTAFYLCASRTSGGTSYEQYFGPGTRLTVT.

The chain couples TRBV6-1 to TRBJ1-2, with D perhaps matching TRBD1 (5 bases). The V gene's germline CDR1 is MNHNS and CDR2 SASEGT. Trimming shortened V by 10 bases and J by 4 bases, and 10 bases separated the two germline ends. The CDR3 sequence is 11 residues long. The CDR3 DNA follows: TGTGCCATACAGGAGATCTATGGCTACACCTTC. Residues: CAIQEIYGYTF.

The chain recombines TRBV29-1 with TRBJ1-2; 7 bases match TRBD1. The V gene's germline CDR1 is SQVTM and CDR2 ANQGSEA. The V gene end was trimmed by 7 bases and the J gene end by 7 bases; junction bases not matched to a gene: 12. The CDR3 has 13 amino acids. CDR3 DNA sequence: TGCAGCGCTGCTACAGGGGATAGAGTTGGCTACACCTTC. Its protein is CSAATGDRVGYTF. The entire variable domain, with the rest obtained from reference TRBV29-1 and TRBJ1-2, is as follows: SAVISQKPSRDICQRGTSLTIQCQVDSQVTMMFWYRQQPGQSLTLIATANQGSEATYESGFVIDKFPISRPNLTFSTLTVSNMSPEDSSIYLCSAATGDRVGYTFGSGTRLTVV.

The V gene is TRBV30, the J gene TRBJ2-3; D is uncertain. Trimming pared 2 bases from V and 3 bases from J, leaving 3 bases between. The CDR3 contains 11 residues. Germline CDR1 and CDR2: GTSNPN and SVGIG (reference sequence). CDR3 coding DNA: TGTGCCTGGAGTTCTACAGATACGCAGTATTTT. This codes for CAWSSTDTQYF.

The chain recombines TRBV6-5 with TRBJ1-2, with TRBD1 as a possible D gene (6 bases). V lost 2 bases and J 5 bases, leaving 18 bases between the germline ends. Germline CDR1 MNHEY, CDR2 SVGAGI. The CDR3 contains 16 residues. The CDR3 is CASSYGGGGSYYGYTF. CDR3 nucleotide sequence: TGTGCCAGCAGTTACGGAGGGGGGGGATCCTATTATGGCTACACCTTC.

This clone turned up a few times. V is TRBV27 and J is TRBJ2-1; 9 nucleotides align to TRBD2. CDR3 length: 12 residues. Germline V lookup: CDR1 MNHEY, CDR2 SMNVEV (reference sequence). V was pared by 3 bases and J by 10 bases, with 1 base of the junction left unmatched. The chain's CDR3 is CASSLLAGEQFF. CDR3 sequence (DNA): TGTGCCAGCAGTTTGCTAGCGGGGGAGCAGTTCTTC.

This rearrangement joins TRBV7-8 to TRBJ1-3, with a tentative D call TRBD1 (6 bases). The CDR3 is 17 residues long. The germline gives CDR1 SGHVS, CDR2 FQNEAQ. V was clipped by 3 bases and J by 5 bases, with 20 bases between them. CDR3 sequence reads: CASSFQGQTGTRNTIYF. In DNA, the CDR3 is TGTGCCAGCAGCTTCCAAGGACAGACTGGAACTCGAAACACCATATATTTT. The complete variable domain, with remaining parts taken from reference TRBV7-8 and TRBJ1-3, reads GAGVSQSPRYKVAKRGQDVALRCDPISGHVSLFWYQQALGQGPEFLTYFQNEAQLDKSGLPSDRFFAERPEGSVSTLKIQRTQQEDSAVYLCASSFQGQTGTRNTIYFGEGSWLTVV.

The CDR3 reads CASSSRVSYEQYF. CDR3 coding DNA: TGTGCCAGCAGTTCTCGGGTCTCCTACGAGCAGTACTTC. The rearrangement links TRBV7-2 to TRBJ2-7; D not certain. The CDR3 totals 13 residues. CDR1 SGHTA and CDR2 FQGNSA come from the germline V gene. Deletions cut 6 bases from V and 0 bases from J, with 9 bases between. The complete variable domain, with remaining parts taken from reference TRBV7-2 and TRBJ2-7, reads GAGVSQSPSNKVTEKGKDVELRCDPISGHTALYWYRQSLGQGLEFLIYFQGNSAPDKSGLPSDRFSAERTGGSVSTLTIQRTQQEDSAVYLCASSSRVSYEQYFGPGTRLTVT.

DNA of the CDR3: TGTGCCAGCAGCCGTACCGAGACTAGCGGGGGGGTCGAGCAGTTCTTC. Amino acid sequence: CASSRTETSGGVEQFF. The J gene is TRBJ2-1, the V gene TRBV7-6, with 14 bases aligning to TRBD2. With 5 bases clipped from V and 10 bases from J, the junction kept 10 bases outside the gene matches. The CDR3 has 16 amino acids. CDR1 is SGHVS and CDR2 is FNYEAQ in the germline V gene. The variable domain in full, completed from reference TRBV7-6 and TRBJ2-1, reads GAGVSQSPRYKVTKRGQDVALRCDPISGHVSLYWYRQALGQGPEFLTYFNYEAQQDKSGLPNDRFSAERPEGSISTLTIQRTEQRDSAMYRCASSRTETSGGVEQFFGPGTRLTVL.

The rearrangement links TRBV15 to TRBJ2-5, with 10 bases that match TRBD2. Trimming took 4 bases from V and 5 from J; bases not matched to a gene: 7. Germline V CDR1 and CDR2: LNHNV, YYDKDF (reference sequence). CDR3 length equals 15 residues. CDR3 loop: CATSTQAGGPETQYF. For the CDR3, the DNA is TGTGCCACCAGCACCCAAGCGGGGGGGCCTGAGACCCAGTACTTC.

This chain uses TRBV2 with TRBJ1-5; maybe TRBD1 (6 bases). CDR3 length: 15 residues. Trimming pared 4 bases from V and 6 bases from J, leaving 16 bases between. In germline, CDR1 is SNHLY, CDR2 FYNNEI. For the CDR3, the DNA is TGTGCCAGCAGTGTCGGGCAGGGAGGGGGTCAGCCCCAGCATTTT. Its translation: CASSVGQGGGQPQHF.

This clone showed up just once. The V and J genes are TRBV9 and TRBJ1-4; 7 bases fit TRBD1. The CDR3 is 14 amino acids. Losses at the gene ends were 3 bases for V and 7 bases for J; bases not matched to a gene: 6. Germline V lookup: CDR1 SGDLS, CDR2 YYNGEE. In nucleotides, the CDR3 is TGTGCCAGCAGCGCCAACAGGGGAGGTGAAAAACTGTTTTTT. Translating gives CASSANRGGEKLFF.

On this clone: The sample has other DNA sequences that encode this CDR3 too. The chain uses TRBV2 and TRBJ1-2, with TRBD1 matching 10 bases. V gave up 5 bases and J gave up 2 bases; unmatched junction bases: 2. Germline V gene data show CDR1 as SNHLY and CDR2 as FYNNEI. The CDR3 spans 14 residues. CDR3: CASSPGQGNYGYTF. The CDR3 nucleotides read TGTGCCAGCAGTCCGGGACAGGGGAACTATGGCTACACCTTC.

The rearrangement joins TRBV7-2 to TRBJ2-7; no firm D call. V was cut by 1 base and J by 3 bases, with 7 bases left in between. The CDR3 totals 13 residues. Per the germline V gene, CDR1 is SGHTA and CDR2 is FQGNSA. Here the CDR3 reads CASSLGFSYEQYF. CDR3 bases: TGTGCCAGCAGCTTAGGGTTTAGCTACGAGCAGTACTTC.

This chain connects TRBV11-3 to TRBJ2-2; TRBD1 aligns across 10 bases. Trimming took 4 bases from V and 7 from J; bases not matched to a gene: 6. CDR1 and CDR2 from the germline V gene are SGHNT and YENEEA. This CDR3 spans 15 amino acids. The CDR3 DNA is TGTGCCAGCAGCTCGGGACAGGGGTTTAACGGGGAGCTGTTTTTT. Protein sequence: CASSSGQGFNGELFF. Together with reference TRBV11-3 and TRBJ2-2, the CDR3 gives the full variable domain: EAGVVQSPRYKIIEKKQPVAFWCNPISGHNTLYWYLQNLGQGPELLIRYENEEAVDDSQLPKDRFSAERLKGVDSTLKIQPAELGDSAVYLCASSSGQGFNGELFFGEGSRLTVL.

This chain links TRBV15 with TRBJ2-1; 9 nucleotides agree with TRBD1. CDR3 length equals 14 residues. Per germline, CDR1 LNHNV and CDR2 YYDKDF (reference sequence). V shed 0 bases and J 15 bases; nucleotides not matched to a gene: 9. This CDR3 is CATSRDRVGQGMFF. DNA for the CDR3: TGTGCCACCAGCAGAGATCGGGTGGGACAGGGTATGTTCTTC. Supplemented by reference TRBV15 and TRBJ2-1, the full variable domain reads DAMVIQNPRYQVTQFGKPVTLSCSQTLNHNVMYWYQQKSSQAPKLLFHYYDKDFNNEADTPDNFQSRRPNTSFCFLDIRSPGLGDTAMYLCATSRDRVGQGMFFGPGTRLTVL.

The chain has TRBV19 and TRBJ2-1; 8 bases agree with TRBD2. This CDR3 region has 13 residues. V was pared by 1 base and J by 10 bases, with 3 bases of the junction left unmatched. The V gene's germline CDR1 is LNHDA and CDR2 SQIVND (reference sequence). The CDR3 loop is CASSIVSGGEQFF. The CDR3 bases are TGTGCCAGTAGTATAGTGAGCGGGGGAGAGCAGTTCTTC.

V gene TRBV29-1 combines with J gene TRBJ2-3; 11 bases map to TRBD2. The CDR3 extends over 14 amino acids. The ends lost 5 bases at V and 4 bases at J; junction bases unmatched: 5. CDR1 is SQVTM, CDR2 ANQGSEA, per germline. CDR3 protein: CSVISGGASDTQYF. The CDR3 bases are TGCAGCGTTATTAGCGGGGGGGCATCAGATACGCAGTATTTT.

CDR3 coding DNA: TGTGCCTGGAGGAAGCACCCCTATAATTCACCCCTCCACTTT. Protein sequence: CAWRKHPYNSPLHF. The chain uses TRBV30 and TRBJ1-6; D ambiguous. The germline V gene encodes CDR1 GTSNPN and CDR2 SVGIG (reference sequence). This CDR3 contains 14 residues. With 3 bases removed from V and 2 bases from J, the gap between germline ends came to 8 bases.

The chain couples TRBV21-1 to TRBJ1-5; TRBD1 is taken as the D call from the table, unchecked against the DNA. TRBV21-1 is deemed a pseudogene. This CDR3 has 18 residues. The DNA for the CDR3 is TGTGCCAGCAGCAAAGACCGGGACAGGGGAGGTAGCAATCAGCCCCAGCATTTT. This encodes CASSKDRDRGGSNQPQHF.

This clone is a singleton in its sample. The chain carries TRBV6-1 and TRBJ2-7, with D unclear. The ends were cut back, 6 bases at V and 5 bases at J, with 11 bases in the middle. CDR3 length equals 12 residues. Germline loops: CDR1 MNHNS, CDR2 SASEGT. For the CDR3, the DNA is TGTGCCAGCAGGATTGCAGTGAACGAGCAGTACTTC. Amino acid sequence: CASRIAVNEQYF.

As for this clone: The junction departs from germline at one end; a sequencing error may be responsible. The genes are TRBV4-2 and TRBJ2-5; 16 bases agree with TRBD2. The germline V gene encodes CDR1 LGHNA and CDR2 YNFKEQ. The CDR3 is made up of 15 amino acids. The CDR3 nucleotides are TGTGCCAGCAGGCCCGGGACTAGCGGGGGGGAGAACCAGTACTTC. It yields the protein CASRPGTSGGENQYF.

The CDR3 nucleotides are TGTGCCAGCAGCGGACGTTCGGGACAGGAGAACACTGAAGCTTTCTTT. Protein product: CASSGRSGQENTEAFF. V usage is TRBV9 and J usage is TRBJ1-1, with TRBD1 matching 8 bases. The germline V gene has CDR1 SGDLS and CDR2 YYNGEE. The CDR3 is made up of 16 amino acids. V was clipped by 3 bases and J by 1 base; unmatched bases: 8.

The CDR3 sequence: CAWSPRRGGSGNTIYF. As DNA, the CDR3 is TGTGCCTGGAGTCCTAGGAGGGGTGGCTCTGGAAACACCATATATTTT. This chain connects TRBV30 to TRBJ1-3; tentatively, D is TRBD1 (5 bases). Germline-derived CDR1 and CDR2 are GTSNPN and SVGIG (reference sequence). Trimming shortened V by 2 bases and J by 0 bases, and 14 bases separated the two germline ends. This CDR3 region has 16 residues.

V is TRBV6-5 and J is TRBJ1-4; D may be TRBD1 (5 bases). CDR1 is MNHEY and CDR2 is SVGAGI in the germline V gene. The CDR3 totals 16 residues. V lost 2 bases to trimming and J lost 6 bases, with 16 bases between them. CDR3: CASSYAPSGGDEKLFF. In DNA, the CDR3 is TGTGCCAGCAGTTACGCCCCCTCTGGGGGGGATGAAAAACTGTTTTTT.